This entry lists 23 T cell receptor beta chains sequenced from one sample in a study of T cell responses to AZD1222 COVID-19 vaccine. TCRdb keeps only in-frame clones here, not all; method: immunoSEQ multiplex PCR. The data show about 100,000 clones, with around 90% seen just once and over 1.5% held by the top ten. Specimen: peripheral blood, collected on day 0 of AZD1222 vaccination. The receptor set was obtained from an adult in good health.

The V gene is TRBV5-6, the J gene TRBJ1-3, with 8 bases lining up with TRBD1. Germline V CDR1 and CDR2: SGHDT, YYEEEE. This CDR3 comprises 16 residues. The ends lost 1 base at V and 4 bases at J; junction bases unmatched: 7. The CDR3 is CASSLLLRGPGNTIYF. The CDR3, as DNA: TGTGCCAGCAGCTTGTTGCTCAGGGGGCCGGGAAACACCATATATTTT.

CDR3 protein: CAQRNYNEQFF. The CDR3 DNA sequence: TGTGCCCAGAGAAACTACAATGAGCAGTTCTTC. The chain uses TRBV30 and TRBJ2-1; D is ambiguous. The CDR3 loop spans 11 amino acids. V dropped 8 bases and J dropped 3 bases, with 8 bases sitting between them. Per germline, CDR1 GTSNPN and CDR2 SVGIG (reference sequence).

The chain joins TRBV27 to TRBJ1-1; unclear D gene. CDR1 and CDR2 (germline): MNHEY, SMNVEV (reference sequence). The CDR3 runs 13 residues. The germline V and J ends were trimmed by 0 bases and 7 bases, with 9 bases remaining between them. The DNA for the CDR3 is TGTGCCAGCAGTTTATCCGGAGGGAATGAAGCTTTCTTT. This codes for CASSLSGGNEAFF.

V is TRBV4-1 and J is TRBJ1-6; no clear D. The CDR3 spans 16 residues. Between the trimmed V and J ends, which lost 5 bases and 5 bases, there was a span of 16 bases. Germline V gene sequence: CDR1 MGHRA, CDR2 YSYEKL. The CDR3 here is CASSKRGGVDNSPLHF. CDR3 nucleotide sequence: TGCGCCAGCAGCAAGAGAGGTGGGGTGGATAATTCACCCCTCCACTTT.

This chain uses TRBV27 with TRBJ1-2; 7 bases line up with TRBD1. This CDR3 has 13 residues. Germline trimming cut 3 bases from V and 7 bases from J; bases unmatched to any gene: 5. Germline V gives CDR1 MNHEY, CDR2 SMNVEV (reference sequence). Written as DNA, the CDR3 is TGTGCCAGCAGTTTCGAGGGGGCTCGTGGCTACACCTTC. It encodes CASSFEGARGYTF.

This chain links TRBV29-1 with TRBJ2-5; D is uncertain. Germline V lookup: CDR1 SQVTM, CDR2 ANQGSEA. The CDR3 has 15 amino acids. Deletions cut 7 bases from V and 0 bases from J, with 18 bases between. The CDR3 is CSAIPHGSNQETQYF. The CDR3, as DNA: TGCAGCGCTATCCCCCATGGCTCCAACCAAGAGACCCAGTACTTC.

The V and J genes are TRBV6-5 and TRBJ2-1; D unresolved. Germline V CDR1 and CDR2: MNHEY, SVGAGI. This CDR3 contains 12 residues. V was trimmed by 8 bases and J by 5 bases, leaving 10 bases between them. Written as DNA, the CDR3 is TGTGCCAGCCACGACTGGAACAATGAGCAGTTCTTC. Its translation: CASHDWNNEQFF.

V usage is TRBV3-1 (or the pseudogene TRBV3-2) and J usage is TRBJ1-5, with a tentative D call TRBD1 (5 bases). CDR3 size: 14 residues. Per the germline V gene, CDR1 is LGHDT and CDR2 is YNNKEL (reference sequence). V was cut by 4 bases and J by 4 bases, with 11 bases left in between. CDR3 sequence: CASSRKGDNQPQHF. The CDR3 nucleotides are TGTGCCAGCAGCCGAAAAGGGGATAATCAGCCCCAGCATTTT.

This chain uses TRBV6-5 with TRBJ2-6; the D gene is possibly TRBD1 (5 bases). Per the germline V gene, CDR1 is MNHEY and CDR2 is SVGAGI. The CDR3 is 15 residues long. Trimming pared 8 bases from V and 6 bases from J, leaving 17 bases between. CDR3 sequence reads: CASGEQAPQANVLTF. The CDR3 DNA is TGTGCCAGCGGCGAACAGGCCCCGCAGGCCAACGTCCTGACTTTC.

This clone was seen a few times. This chain joins TRBV12-2 and TRBJ2-7; TRBD2 reflects the table's D call only, with no check against the DNA. TRBV12-2 is a recognized pseudogene. The CDR3 is made up of 18 amino acids. CDR3 sequence: CASRLPGTSGRILYEQYF. CDR3 DNA: TGTGCAAGTCGCTTGCCGGGGACTAGCGGGAGGATACTATACGAGCAGTACTTC.

This sequence joins TRBV14 and TRBJ2-5, with TRBD2 identical over 12 bases. The V gene's germline CDR1 is SGHDN and CDR2 FVKESK. V was pared by 4 bases and J by 5 bases, with 5 bases of the junction left unmatched. The CDR3 extends over 15 amino acids. CDR3 in DNA: TGTGCCAGCAGCCGACTAGCGGGAGTGGTGGAGACCCAGTACTTC. Translation gives CASSRLAGVVETQYF.

The chain couples TRBV4-1 to TRBJ2-7; D is possibly TRBD2 (5 bases). The CDR3 runs 17 residues. Trimming removed 0 bases at V and 6 bases at J, with 21 bases between. Per germline, CDR1 MGHRA and CDR2 YSYEKL. CDR3 sequence (DNA): TGCGCCAGCAGCCAAGAGGGTCTGGGTGGTGGACTCGGCGAGCAGTACTTC. Translating gives CASSQEGLGGGLGEQYF.

The chain recombines TRBV2 with TRBJ1-1; D unresolved. The CDR3 is 14 residues long. Germline CDR1 SNHLY, CDR2 FYNNEI. Trimming stripped 6 bases from V and 3 bases from J, with 14 bases between. CDR3 sequence (DNA): TGTGCCAGCAGCGGACTCCAAGAGCACACTGAAGCTTTCTTT. It encodes CASSGLQEHTEAFF.

This clone was seen only once. V gene TRBV7-9 combines with J gene TRBJ2-7; no clear D. Trimming shortened V by 5 bases and J by 3 bases, and 17 bases separated the two germline ends. Per germline, CDR1 SEHNR and CDR2 FQNEAQ (reference sequence). The CDR3 is 15 amino acids. For the CDR3, the DNA is TGTGCCAGCAGCCTCGACGGAATCAAATTCTACGAGCAGTACTTC. This translates into CASSLDGIKFYEQYF.

This rearrangement joins TRBV11-2 to TRBJ2-3; maybe TRBD2 (5 bases). V gave up 3 bases and J gave up 2 bases, with 12 bases separating them. The CDR3 is 15 amino acids. Germline values: CDR1 SGHAT, CDR2 FQNNGV. The CDR3 is CASSFVGEITDTQYF. DNA for the CDR3: TGTGCCAGCAGCTTTGTGGGAGAGATCACAGATACGCAGTATTTT.

This clone was counted once. The V gene is TRBV6-5, the J gene TRBJ2-3; 7 bases match TRBD1. Germline loops: CDR1 MNHEY, CDR2 SVGAGI. J lost 6 bases, V lost 6 bases, and 3 bases had no gene match. There are 12 residues in the CDR3. The CDR3 spells CASSIQGDTQYF. The CDR3 DNA is TGTGCCAGCAGCATACAGGGGGATACGCAGTATTTT.

J is TRBJ1-1 and V is TRBV29-1; possibly TRBD1 for D (5 bases). Trimming shortened V by 4 bases and J by 1 base, and 16 bases separated the two germline ends. The V gene's germline CDR1 is SQVTM and CDR2 ANQGSEA. CDR3 length: 15 residues. The CDR3 loop is CSVGDEGGTNTEAFF. The CDR3 DNA sequence: TGCAGCGTTGGAGACGAGGGAGGGACGAACACTGAAGCTTTCTTT. The variable domain in full, with the rest retrieved from reference TRBV29-1 and TRBJ1-1, is SAVISQKPSRDICQRGTSLTIQCQVDSQVTMMFWYRQQPGQSLTLIATANQGSEATYESGFVIDKFPISRPNLTFSTLTVSNMSPEDSSIYLCSVGDEGGTNTEAFFGQGTRLTVV.

The chain recombines TRBV11-3 with TRBJ2-1; 10 bases fit TRBD2. V gave up 5 bases and J gave up 5 bases; unmatched junction bases: 3. CDR3 length: 14 residues. From germline, CDR1 is SGHNT and CDR2 YENEEA. CDR3: CASSRTSGHNEQFF. The CDR3 DNA follows: TGTGCCAGCAGCCGGACTAGCGGACACAATGAGCAGTTCTTC. Supplemented by reference TRBV11-3 and TRBJ2-1, the full variable domain reads EAGVVQSPRYKIIEKKQPVAFWCNPISGHNTLYWYLQNLGQGPELLIRYENEEAVDDSQLPKDRFSAERLKGVDSTLKIQPAELGDSAVYLCASSRTSGHNEQFFGPGTRLTVL.

The CDR3 loop reads CSASIGLASYNEQFF. The CDR3 bases are TGCAGTGCTAGTATCGGACTAGCCTCCTACAATGAGCAGTTCTTC. The V call is TRBV20-1, the J call TRBJ2-1, with 8 bases fitting TRBD2. The CDR3 is 15 amino acids. Germline trimming cut 3 bases from V and 0 bases from J; bases unmatched to any gene: 4. The germline V gene has CDR1 DFQATT and CDR2 SNEGSKA (reference sequence).

V gene TRBV7-9 combines with J gene TRBJ1-2; D not certain. The CDR3 runs to 13 residues. Trimming removed 6 bases at V and 2 bases at J, with 10 bases between. CDR1 is SEHNR, CDR2 FQNEAQ, per germline (reference sequence). The CDR3 is CASRSDDNYGYTF. CDR3 DNA sequence: TGTGCCAGCAGATCGGATGACAACTATGGCTACACCTTC.

The table lists this clone with a count of one. The chain recombines TRBV6-5 with TRBJ2-3, with D possibly being TRBD2 (6 bases). This CDR3 has 12 amino acids. Deletions cut 6 bases from V and 5 bases from J, with 9 bases between. Germline CDR1 MNHEY, CDR2 SVGAGI. The CDR3 is CASSAAGDTQYF. The CDR3 nucleotides read TGTGCCAGCAGCGCAGCGGGAGATACGCAGTATTTT.

The table lists this clone with a count of one. V gene TRBV6-2 or TRBV6-3 combines with J gene TRBJ1-6; maybe TRBD1 (5 bases). The CDR3 extends over 14 amino acids. V lost 2 bases and J lost 9, with 11 bases in between. The germline V gene encodes CDR1 MNHEY and CDR2 SVGEGT. CDR3 sequence (DNA): TGTGCCAGCAGTTACCCAGGGATTAGTTCACCCCTCCACTTT. It yields the protein CASSYPGISSPLHF.

The chain uses TRBV1 and TRBJ2-1; the table calls TRBD2, which could not be checked here. TRBV1 is flagged as a pseudogene. This CDR3 comprises 19 residues. The CDR3: CTSSDGIPPTSGLYNEQFF. The CDR3 DNA reads TGCACCAGCAGTGACGGAATTCCTCCGACTAGCGGGCTTTACAATGAGCAGTTCTTC.